This T cell receptor (beta chain) originates from a study of T cell responses to AZD1222 COVID-19 vaccine. The CDR3 runs to 13 residues. The ends were cut back, 8 bases at V and 7 bases at J, with 12 bases in the middle. Germline CDR1 reads MGHDK; CDR2 reads SYGVNS. TCRdb's table, derived via immunoSEQ multiplex PCR, lists solely in-frame clones and lacks some. Of approximately 170,000 clones listed, around 87% are singletons. The chain uses TRBV25-1 and TRBJ1-6; D might be TRBD1 (6 bases). The source material was peripheral blood, sampled on day 0 of AZD1222 vaccination. The sequence came from an adult in good health. CDR3 bases: TGTGCCAGCGGGTCAGGGGAGAATTCACCCCTCCACTTT. It is translated as CASGSGENSPLHF.